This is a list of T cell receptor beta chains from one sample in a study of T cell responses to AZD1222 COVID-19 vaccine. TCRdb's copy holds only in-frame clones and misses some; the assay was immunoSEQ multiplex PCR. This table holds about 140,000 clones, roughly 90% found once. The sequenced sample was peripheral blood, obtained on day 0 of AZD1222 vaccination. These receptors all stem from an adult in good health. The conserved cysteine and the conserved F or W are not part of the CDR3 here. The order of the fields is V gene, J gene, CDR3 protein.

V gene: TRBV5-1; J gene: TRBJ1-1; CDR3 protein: ASSFLQAGNTEAF
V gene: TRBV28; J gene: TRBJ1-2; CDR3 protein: ASSLSPYGYT
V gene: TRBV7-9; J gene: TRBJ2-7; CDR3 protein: ASSSTSGGAYEQY
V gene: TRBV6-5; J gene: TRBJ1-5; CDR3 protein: ASTLGNQPQH
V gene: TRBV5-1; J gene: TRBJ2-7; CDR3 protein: ASSPGEFPTLEQY
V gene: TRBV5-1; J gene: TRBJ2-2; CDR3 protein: ASPDSYTGELF
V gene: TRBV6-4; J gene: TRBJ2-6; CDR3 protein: ASSGSGGSGANVLT
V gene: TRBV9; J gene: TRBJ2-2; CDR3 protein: ASSVVRSYTGELF
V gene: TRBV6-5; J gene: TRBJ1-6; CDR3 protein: ASSSRTGESPLH
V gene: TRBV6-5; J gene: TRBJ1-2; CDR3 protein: ASSPAYYGYT
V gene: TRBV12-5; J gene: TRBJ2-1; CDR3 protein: ASGFGHGYNEQF
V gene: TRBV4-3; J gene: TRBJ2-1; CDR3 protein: ASSQDLDWGSDEQF
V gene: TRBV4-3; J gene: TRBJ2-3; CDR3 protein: ASSLTSALDTQY
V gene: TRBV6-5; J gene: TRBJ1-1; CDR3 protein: ASSYFSTGLKREAF
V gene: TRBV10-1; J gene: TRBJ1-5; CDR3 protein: ASRRGAHASNQPQH
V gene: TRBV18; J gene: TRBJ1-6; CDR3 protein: ASSPRLGEPLH
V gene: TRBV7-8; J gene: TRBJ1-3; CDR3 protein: ASSLGGLGNTIY
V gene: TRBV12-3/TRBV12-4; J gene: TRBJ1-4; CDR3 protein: ASSLEFGEKLF
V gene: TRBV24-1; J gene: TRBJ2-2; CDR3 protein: ATSDPGRANTGELF
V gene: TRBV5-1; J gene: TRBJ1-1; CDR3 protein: ASSSQPRGPPEAF
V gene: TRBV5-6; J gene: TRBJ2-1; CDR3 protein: ASSFLLESSKDEQF
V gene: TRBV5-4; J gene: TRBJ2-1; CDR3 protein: ASSFGREEQF
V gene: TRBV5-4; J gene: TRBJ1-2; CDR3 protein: ASSFRTLVPNYGYT
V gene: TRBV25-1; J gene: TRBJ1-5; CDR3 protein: ASSGQGGSSNQPQH
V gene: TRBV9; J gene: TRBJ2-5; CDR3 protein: ASSEETQY
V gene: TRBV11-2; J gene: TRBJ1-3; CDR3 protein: ASSSQRGTTGNTIY
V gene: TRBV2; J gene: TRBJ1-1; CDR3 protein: ASSVKADTEAF
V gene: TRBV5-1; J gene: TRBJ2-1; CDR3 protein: ASSLFAGGHNEQF
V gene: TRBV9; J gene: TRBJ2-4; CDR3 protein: ASSFRDSKNIQY
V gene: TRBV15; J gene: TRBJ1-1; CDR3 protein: ATSRRVHTNTEAF
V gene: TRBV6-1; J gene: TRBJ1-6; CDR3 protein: ASSERWQGPFPLH
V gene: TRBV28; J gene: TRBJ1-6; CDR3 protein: ASSLRFRGGYNSPLH
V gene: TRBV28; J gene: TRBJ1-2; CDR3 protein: ASSFNAGYGYT
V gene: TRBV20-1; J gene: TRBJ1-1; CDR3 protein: SASGQGAVNTEAF
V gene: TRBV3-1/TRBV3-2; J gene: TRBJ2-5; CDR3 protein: ASSRERTGVRETQY
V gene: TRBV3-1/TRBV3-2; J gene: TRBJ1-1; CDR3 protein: ASSQAPGQTLNTEAF
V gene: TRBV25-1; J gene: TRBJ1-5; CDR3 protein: ASIARNQPQH
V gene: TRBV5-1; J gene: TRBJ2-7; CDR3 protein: ASSLVSGQGASRSYEQY
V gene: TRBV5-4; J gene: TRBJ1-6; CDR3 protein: ASSLELPSPLH
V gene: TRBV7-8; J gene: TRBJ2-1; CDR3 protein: ASSLPLLPPGEQF
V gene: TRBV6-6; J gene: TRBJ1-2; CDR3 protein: ASSRLRDNLLNYGYT
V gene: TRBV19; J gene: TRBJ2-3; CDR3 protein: ASSISGAGRTDTQY
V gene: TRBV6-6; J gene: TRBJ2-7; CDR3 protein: ASSPTGGTGAYEQY
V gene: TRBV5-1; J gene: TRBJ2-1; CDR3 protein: ASSLAGTSGNAEQF
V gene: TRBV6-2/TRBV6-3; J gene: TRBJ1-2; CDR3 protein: ASSSPQGTNYGYT
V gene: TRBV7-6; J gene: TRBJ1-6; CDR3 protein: ASSLSLISPLH
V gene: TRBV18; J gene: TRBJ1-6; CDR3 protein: ASSPRAGSLVDSPLH
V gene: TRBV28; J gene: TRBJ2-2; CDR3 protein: ASSLWGHNTGELF
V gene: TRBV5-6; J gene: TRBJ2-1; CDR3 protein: ASSVGTSYNEQF
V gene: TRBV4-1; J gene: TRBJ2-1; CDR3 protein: ASSQEGRRAGNEQF
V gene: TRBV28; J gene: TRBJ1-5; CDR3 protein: ASSLRVGGQPQH
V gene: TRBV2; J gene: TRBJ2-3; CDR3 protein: ASAPELAGGTDTQY
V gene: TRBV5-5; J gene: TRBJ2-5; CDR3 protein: ASSLADPTDSPRRETQY
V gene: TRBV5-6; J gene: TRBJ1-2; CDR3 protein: ASSLGDRNNYGYT
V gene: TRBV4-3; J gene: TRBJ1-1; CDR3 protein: ASSHWYPLNTEAF
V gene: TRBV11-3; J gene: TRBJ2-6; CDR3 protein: ASSLEGRKSGANVLT
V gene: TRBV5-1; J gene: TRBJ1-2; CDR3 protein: ASSLADDAGYT
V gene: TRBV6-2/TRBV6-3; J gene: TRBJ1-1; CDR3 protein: ASSSLGGAHTEAF
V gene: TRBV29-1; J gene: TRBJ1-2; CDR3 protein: SVESRAGFGYT
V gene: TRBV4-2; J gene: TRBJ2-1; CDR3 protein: ASSRSSGTGSYNEQF